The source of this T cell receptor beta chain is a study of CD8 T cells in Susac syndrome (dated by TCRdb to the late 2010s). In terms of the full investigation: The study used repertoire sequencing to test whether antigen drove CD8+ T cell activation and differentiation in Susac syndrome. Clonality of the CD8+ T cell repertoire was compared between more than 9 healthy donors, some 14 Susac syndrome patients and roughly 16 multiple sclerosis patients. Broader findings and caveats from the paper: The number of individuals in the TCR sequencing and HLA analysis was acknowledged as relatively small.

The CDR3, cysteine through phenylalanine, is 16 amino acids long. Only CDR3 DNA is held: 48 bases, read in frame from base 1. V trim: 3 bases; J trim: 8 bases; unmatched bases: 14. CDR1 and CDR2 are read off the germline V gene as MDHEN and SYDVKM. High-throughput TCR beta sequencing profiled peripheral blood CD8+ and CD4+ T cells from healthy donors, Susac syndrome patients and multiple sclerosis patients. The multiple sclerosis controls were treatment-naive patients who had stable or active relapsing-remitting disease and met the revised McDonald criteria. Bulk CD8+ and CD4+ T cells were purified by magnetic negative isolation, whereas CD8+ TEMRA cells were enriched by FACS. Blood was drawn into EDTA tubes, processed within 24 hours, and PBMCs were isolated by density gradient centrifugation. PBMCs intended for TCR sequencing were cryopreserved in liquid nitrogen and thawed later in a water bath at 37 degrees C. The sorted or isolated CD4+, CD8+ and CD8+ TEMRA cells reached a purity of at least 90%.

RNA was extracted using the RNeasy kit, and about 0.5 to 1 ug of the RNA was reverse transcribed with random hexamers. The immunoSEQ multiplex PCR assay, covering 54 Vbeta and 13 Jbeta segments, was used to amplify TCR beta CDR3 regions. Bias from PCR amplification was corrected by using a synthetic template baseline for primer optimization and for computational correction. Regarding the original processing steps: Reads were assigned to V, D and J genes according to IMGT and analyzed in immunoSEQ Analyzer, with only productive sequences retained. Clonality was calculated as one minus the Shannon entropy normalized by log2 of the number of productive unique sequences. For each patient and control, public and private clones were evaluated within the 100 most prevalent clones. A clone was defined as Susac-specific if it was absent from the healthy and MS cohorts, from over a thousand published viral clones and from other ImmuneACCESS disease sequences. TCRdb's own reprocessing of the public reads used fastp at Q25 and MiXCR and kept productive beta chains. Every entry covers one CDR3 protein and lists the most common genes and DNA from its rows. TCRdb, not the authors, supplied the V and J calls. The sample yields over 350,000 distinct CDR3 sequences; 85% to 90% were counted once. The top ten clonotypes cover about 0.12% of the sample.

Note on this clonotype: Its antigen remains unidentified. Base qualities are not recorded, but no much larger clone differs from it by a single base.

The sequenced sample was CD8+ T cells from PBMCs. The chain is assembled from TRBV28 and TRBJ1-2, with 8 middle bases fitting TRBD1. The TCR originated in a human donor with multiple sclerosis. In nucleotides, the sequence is TGTGCCAGCAGTTTTTCCCACCTGGACAGGGTCGGCGGCTACACCTTC. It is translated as CASSFSHLDRVGGYTF.